What follows is one T cell receptor beta chain and its context. Its target is unknown. Profiled with immunoSEQ multiplex PCR; TCRdb holds only in-frame clones, not every one. The data show around 100,000 clones, with roughly 86% seen just once and about 1.5% held by the top ten. Germline CDR1 is SGHAT and CDR2 is FQNNGV. Trimming removed 5 bases from V and 1 base from J, with 14 bases in between. This CDR3 comprises 15 residues. This entry comes from a study of T cell responses to AZD1222 COVID-19 vaccine. In the study overall: The study pooled second doses at about 4 or about 12 weeks. Study-wide results and caveats: Vaccine-related CD4 TCRs covered spike, predominating at 160-218 and 743-854. Baseline seropositivity occurred in only 5 or 6 AZD1222 recipients. In a largely white British group with more females than males, clonal diversity was possibly underestimated.

V and J are TRBV11-2 and TRBJ1-1, with D perhaps TRBD1 (5 bases). The clonotype originates from an adult in good health. Sequencing used peripheral blood, obtained on day 0 of AZD1222 vaccination. CDR3 bases: TGTGCCAGCAGCCAAAGTCGGGGCGGGAACACTGAAGCTTTCTTT. Encoded protein: CASSQSRGGNTEAFF.